This entry describes one TCR beta chain. The assay was immunoSEQ multiplex PCR, and TCRdb's table has in-frame clones only and misses some. This table holds tens of thousands of clones, 93% found once. The V end was cut by 0 bases, the J end by 0 bases, with 8 bases between. The CDR3 contains 15 residues. From germline, CDR1 is SGDLS and CDR2 YYNGEE. The data belong to a study of siplizumab effects on memory and regulatory T cells. Sequencing was carried out using CD8+ T cells sorted from blood. This TCR was recovered from a human donor in good health. The V and J genes are TRBV9 and TRBJ2-3; D is uncertain. CDR3 loop: CASSVDGASTDTQYF. CDR3 nucleotide sequence: TGTGCCAGCAGCGTAGACGGCGCTAGCACAGATACGCAGTATTTT.